Described below is a single T cell receptor (beta chain) sequence and its context. Germline values: CDR1 SGHTA, CDR2 FQGNSA. The CDR3 covers 17 residues. Each CDR3 protein is one row after TCRdb ran MiXCR on the PCR reads. This sample has 24,000 or so distinct CDR3 sequences, with 38% found just once. This specimen comes from a study of tumor-infiltrating lymphocytes in oesophageal squamous cell carcinoma. The specimen sequenced was esophageal tumor tissue. The sequence was obtained from a male donor with esophageal squamous cell carcinoma. The chain is built from TRBV7-2 and TRBJ2-7; D unresolved. The J call is in doubt because the DNA end fits TRBJ2-1 better. In DNA form, the CDR3 reads TGTGCCAGCAGCTTAGATTCCCTGGCAAGACCCTACAATGAGCAGTTCTTC. It translates to CASSLDSLARPYNEQFF.